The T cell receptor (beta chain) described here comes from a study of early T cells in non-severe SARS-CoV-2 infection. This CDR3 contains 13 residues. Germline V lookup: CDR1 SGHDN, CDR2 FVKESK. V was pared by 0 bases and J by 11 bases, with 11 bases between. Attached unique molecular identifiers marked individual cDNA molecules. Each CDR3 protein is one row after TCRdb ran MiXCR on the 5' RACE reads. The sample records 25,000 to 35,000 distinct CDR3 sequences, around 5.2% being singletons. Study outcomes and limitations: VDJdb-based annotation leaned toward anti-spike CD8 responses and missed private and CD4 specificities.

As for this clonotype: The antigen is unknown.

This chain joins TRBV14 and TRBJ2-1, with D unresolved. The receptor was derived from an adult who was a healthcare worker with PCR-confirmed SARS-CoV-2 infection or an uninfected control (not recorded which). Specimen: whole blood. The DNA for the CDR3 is TGTGCCAGCAGCCAAGATAGGAACTACAAGCAGTTCTTC. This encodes CASSQDRNYKQFF.